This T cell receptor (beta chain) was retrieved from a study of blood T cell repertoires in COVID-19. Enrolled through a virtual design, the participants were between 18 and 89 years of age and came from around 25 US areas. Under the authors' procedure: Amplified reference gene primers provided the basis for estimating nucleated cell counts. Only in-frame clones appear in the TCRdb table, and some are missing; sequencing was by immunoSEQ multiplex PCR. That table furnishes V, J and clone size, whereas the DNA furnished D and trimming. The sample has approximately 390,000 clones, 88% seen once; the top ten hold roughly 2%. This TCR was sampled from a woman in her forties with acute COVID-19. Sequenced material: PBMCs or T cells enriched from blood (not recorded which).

The CDR3 reads CASSLGDRIYGYTF. The CDR3 nucleotides read TGTGCCAGCAGCTTAGGGGACAGAATCTATGGCTACACCTTC. The chain has TRBV7-8 and TRBJ1-2; 7 nucleotides line up with TRBD1. This CDR3 has 14 residues. J lost 4 bases, V lost 1 base, and 3 bases had no gene match. Germline V lookup: CDR1 SGHVS, CDR2 FQNEAQ.